This TCR beta chain emerged from a study of cytomegalovirus exposure and HLA in healthy donors. Study-level points and caveats: In vitro checks showed that a few CMV-associated chains really do target CMV antigens. It was reported that the classifier diagnosed cytomegalovirus status with high specificity and sensitivity in both the original and validation cohorts.

On this clone itself: The antigen is unknown.

Germline CDR1 and CDR2: SGHDT and YYEEEE. The CDR3 covers 16 residues. V was clipped by 4 bases and J by 2 bases; unmatched bases: 11. The table came from immunoSEQ multiplex PCR; TCRdb's copy has only in-frame clones and leaves some out. The repertoire holds 95,000 to 150,000 clones, with around 95% as singletons. The genes are TRBV5-6 and TRBJ2-7; 8 positions match TRBD2. The sequence was obtained from a young man in good health and CMV-seronegative. The sample consisted of PBMCs. The CDR3 protein is CASSVKGAGAPYEQYF. DNA for the CDR3: TGTGCCAGCAGCGTCAAGGGAGCGGGAGCCCCCTACGAGCAGTACTTC.